The subject of this entry is one T cell receptor (beta chain). Its antigen is not known. Just one base apart from a much larger clone, this may be a read error. This sample was taken from a study of T cell repertoires in aging, cancer and after chemotherapy. Study summary: Paired samples before and after chemotherapy came from glioblastoma patients receiving temozolomide-based therapy. Overall study results and limits: In each cancer cohort, median generation probability increased across chemotherapy, suggesting thymic output rebounded. In cancer patients, declining TCR diversity with age involved lost richness and lost evenness. Compared with age-matched healthy donors, untreated hematological or solid cancer patients showed higher blood TCR clonality.

Trimming took 5 bases from V and 4 from J, leaving 14 bases between them. The CDR3 is 14 amino acids. TRB rearrangements spanning V, D and J were amplified using mixed TRB-A/B primers. Using its own MiXCR run on the multiplex PCR reads, TCRdb lists one record per CDR3 protein. Of 3,000 or so distinct CDR3 sequences in the sample, more than 20% are singletons; the top ten hold roughly 31%. TCR beta rearrangements were amplified from peripheral blood genomic DNA. This receptor was taken from a human donor with a solid tumor. The sequencing sample was made of blood. V usage is TRBV12-3 or TRBV12-4 and J usage is TRBJ1-2; D is ambiguous. CDR3 nucleotides: TGTGCCAGCAGTCTAACAGTGGCACTCTATGGCTACACCTTC. Its translation: CASSLTVALYGYTF.